These 8 T cell receptor beta chains originate from one sample sequenced in a study of cytomegalovirus exposure and HLA in healthy donors. The PCR made use of 60 Vbeta and 13 Jbeta primers. Data came from immunoSEQ multiplex PCR; TCRdb stores just in-frame clones and leaves some out. The sample comprises 110,000 to 150,000 clones, around 80% of which are singletons, and roughly 9.7% rests with the top ten. Sample: PBMCs. The receptors were gathered from a woman aged 55-69 years in good health and CMV-seropositive.

V is TRBV28 and J is TRBJ1-1; D call uncertain. The V gene's germline CDR1 is MDHEN and CDR2 SYDVKM. V was shortened by 3 bases and J by 3 bases, with 8 bases between the two germline ends. The CDR3 is 13 amino acids. The chain's CDR3 is CASSLEGDTEAFF. CDR3 bases: TGTGCCAGCAGTTTGGAGGGTGACACTGAAGCTTTCTTT. The full variable domain, completed using reference TRBV28 and TRBJ1-1, is DVKVTQSSRYLVKRTGEKVFLECVQDMDHENMFWYRQDPGLGLRLIYFSYDVKMKEKGDIPEGYSVSREKKERFSLILESASTNQTSMYLCASSLEGDTEAFFGQGTRLTVV.

In its sample, this clone was seen a few times. The chain uses TRBV20-1 and TRBJ2-1, with D possibly TRBD1 on 5 matching bases. This CDR3 region has 10 residues. In germline, CDR1 is DFQATT, CDR2 SNEGSKA (reference sequence). V was cut by 5 bases and J by 12 bases, with 11 bases left in between. The CDR3 spells CSAPPQGQFF. The CDR3 DNA reads as TGCAGTGCTCCCCCCCAGGGGCAGTTCTTC.

V and J are TRBV18 and TRBJ2-3; 11 bases line up with TRBD2. Germline V gene lookup returns CDR1 KGHSH and CDR2 LQKENI. The CDR3 runs to 15 residues. J gave up 3 bases and V 4 bases, and 3 bases lay outside the gene matches. The DNA for the CDR3 is TGTGCCAGCTCACGACTAGCGGGAAAAACAGATACGCAGTATTTT. Its translation: CASSRLAGKTDTQYF.

This clone was counted only a few times. CDR3 nucleotide sequence: TGTGCCAGCAGTATTTCCGGCGGTGAGCAGTTCTTC. Translation gives CASSISGGEQFF. The rearrangement uses TRBV6-5 and TRBJ2-1; D is uncertain. This CDR3 is 12 amino acids long. Trimming pared 5 bases from V and 9 bases from J, leaving 11 bases between. Germline CDR1 MNHEY, CDR2 SVGAGI.

This chain connects TRBV27 to TRBJ2-5; D possibly corresponds to TRBD2 (6 bases). CDR3 length: 16 amino acids. V gave up 6 bases and J gave up 5 bases, with 22 bases separating them. Germline V gene data show CDR1 as MNHEY and CDR2 as SMNVEV (reference sequence). In nucleotides, the CDR3 is TGTGCCAGCAGCCTGGACCCTCAGACTAGACCTGAGACCCAGTACTTC. Translating it yields CASSLDPQTRPETQYF.

The genes are TRBV5-4 and TRBJ2-2; 7 nucleotides agree with TRBD1. The V and J ends lost 0 bases and 0 bases, in that order; junction bases with no gene match: 2. The germline gives CDR1 SGHNT, CDR2 YYREEE (reference sequence). This CDR3 region has 16 residues. The CDR3 is CASSLADRPNTGELFF. Here the CDR3 DNA reads TGTGCCAGCAGCTTGGCGGACAGGCCGAACACCGGGGAGCTGTTTTTT.

This clone appeared a single time. The chain uses TRBV5-6 and TRBJ2-7; weak D call: TRBD2 (6 bases). Per germline, CDR1 SGHDT and CDR2 YYEEEE. The CDR3 is 15 amino acids. Between the trimmed V and J ends, which lost 3 bases and 3 bases, there was a span of 16 bases. The CDR3 loop reads CASSSGDAFFYEQYF. In nucleotides, the CDR3 is TGTGCCAGCAGCTCGGGGGACGCGTTTTTCTACGAGCAGTACTTC.

This clone was picked up one time. The J gene is TRBJ1-3, the V gene TRBV7-9, with D unresolved. V was shortened by 4 bases and J by 4 bases, with 8 bases between the two germline ends. Per germline, CDR1 SEHNR and CDR2 FQNEAQ (reference sequence). The CDR3 contains 13 residues. The CDR3 is CASSSSGGNTIYF. DNA for the CDR3: TGTGCCAGCAGCTCTAGTGGGGGAAACACCATATATTTT. The complete variable domain, with remaining parts taken from reference TRBV7-9 and TRBJ1-3, reads DTGVSQNPRHKITKRGQNVTFRCDPISEHNRLYWYRQTLGQGPEFLTYFQNEAQLEKSRLLSDRFSAERPKGSFSTLEIQRTEQGDSAMYLCASSSSGGNTIYFGEGSWLTVV.